Listed below are T cell receptor beta chains from one sample, sequenced in a study of CD8 T cells in ankylosing spondylitis. TCRdb analysed the 5' RACE reads with MiXCR anew, one entry per CDR3 protein. The sample includes about 160,000 distinct CDR3 sequences, just over 9.5% seen only once; the top ten take about 16%. The sample was blood, either unsorted or a sorted T cell fraction (not recorded which). These receptors were obtained from a female donor with ankylosing spondylitis or in good health (not recorded which). Both conserved end residues are part of each CDR3. Each record gives: J gene, D gene, V gene, clone size, CDR3 protein, CDR3 DNA. A D gene is named only where the DNA matches it firmly. For some rows the clone size is stated as once, few or many, or as a class when expanded; others skip it.

TRBJ2-3	NA	TRBV7-7	few	CASSLGASAGDTQYF	TGTGCTAGCAGCTTAGGGGCCAGTGCCGGAGATACGCAGTATTTT
TRBJ2-3	NA	TRBV24-1	NA	CATSDSREGRTDTQYF	TGTGCCACCAGTGACTCACGTGAGGGGCGCACAGATACGCAGTATTTT
TRBJ2-5	NA	TRBV5-1	many	CASSLEGVQETQYF	TGCGCCAGCAGCTTGGAGGGGGTGCAAGAGACCCAGTACTTC
TRBJ1-5	NA	TRBV7-6	few	CASSSDGYQPQHF	TGTGCCAGCAGCTCGGACGGCTATCAGCCCCAGCATTTT
TRBJ2-3	NA	TRBV12-3/TRBV12-4	once	CASSHGPYDTQYF	TGTGCCAGCAGCCATGGACCTTACGATACGCAGTATTTT
TRBJ2-1	TRBD1	TRBV7-9	many	CASSLRDREYNEQFF	TGTGCCAGCAGTCTCCGGGACAGGGAATACAATGAGCAGTTCTTC
TRBJ2-7	NA	TRBV11-2	few	CASSLRTDHYEQYF	TGTGCCAGCAGCTTAAGAACAGACCACTACGAGCAGTACTTC
TRBJ2-3	TRBD2	TRBV28	few	CASSSPSGSRGRDTQYF	TGTGCCAGCAGTTCTCCGAGCGGGAGCCGTGGGAGAGATACGCAGTATTTT
TRBJ2-1	TRBD1	TRBV4-3	NA	CASSPGTGIRNEQFF	TGCGCCAGCAGCCCAGGGACAGGGATTCGAAATGAGCAGTTCTTC
TRBJ2-4	NA	TRBV7-9	many	CASSYTQGAKNIQYF	TGTGCCAGCAGCTATACTCAGGGGGCCAAAAACATTCAGTACTTC
TRBJ2-6	NA	TRBV12-3/TRBV12-4	NA	CASSLVVEDSSSGANVLTF	TGTGCCAGCAGTTTAGTCGTGGAAGATTCGAGCTCTGGGGCCAACGTCCTGACTTTC
TRBJ2-1	NA	TRBV29-1	NA	CSVEDPGRGYNEQFF	TGCAGCGTTGAAGATCCCGGGCGCGGCTACAATGAGCAGTTCTTC
TRBJ2-3	NA	TRBV4-3	few	CASILEGPQTDTQYF	TGCGCCAGCATACTAGAAGGGCCTCAGACAGATACGCAGTATTTT
TRBJ1-6	NA	TRBV6-4	NA	CASNFRSGSPLHF	TGTGCCAGCAACTTCAGAAGTGGGTCACCCCTCCACTTT
TRBJ1-2	NA	TRBV20-1	few	CSAKGRLTRYFYGYTF	TGCAGTGCTAAAGGCAGGCTCACTCGATATTTCTATGGCTACACCTTC
TRBJ1-5	NA	TRBV9	NA	CASGGRGQPQLF	TGTGCCAGCGGGGGACGTGGCCAGCCCCAGCTTTTT
TRBJ2-7	TRBD2	TRBV27	NA	CASSKGGRAYEQYF	TGTGCCAGCAGCAAGGGCGGGAGGGCTTACGAGCAGTACTTC
TRBJ2-2	NA	TRBV6-1	few	CASRSSSNTGELFF	TGTGCCAGCCGGAGTAGCTCGAACACCGGGGAGCTGTTTTTT
TRBJ1-6	TRBD1	TRBV27	NA	CASSPKQGAASPLHF	TGTGCCAGCAGTCCGAAACAGGGGGCGGCTTCACCCCTCCACTTT
TRBJ2-1	NA	TRBV30	few	CAWSTPTYYNEQFF	TGTGCCTGGAGTACCCCCACCTATTACAATGAGCAGTTCTTC
TRBJ2-4	NA	TRBV24-1	many	CAVAGLKNIQYF	TGTGCCGTGGCAGGGCTCAAAAACATTCAGTACTTC
TRBJ2-2	NA	TRBV2	NA	CASRERVTMRELFF	TGTGCCAGCCGGGAGCGGGTTACCATGAGGGAGCTGTTTTTT
TRBJ2-3	NA	TRBV7-6	NA	CASSERGRTDTQYF	TGTGCCAGCAGCGAAAGGGGTAGAACAGATACGCAGTATTTT
TRBJ2-3	TRBD1	TRBV3-1	few	CASGTNPGQVDTDTQYF	TGTGCCAGCGGGACCAACCCGGGACAGGTGGACACAGATACGCAGTATTTT
TRBJ2-7	TRBD2	TRBV7-9	many	CASSLTSGISAEQYF	TGTGCCAGCAGCTTAACTAGCGGGATATCGGCCGAGCAGTACTTC
TRBJ1-1	NA	TRBV12-3/TRBV12-4	many	CASSYTGEAFF	TGTGCCAGCAGTTATACAGGGGAAGCTTTCTTT
TRBJ2-7	TRBD2	TRBV28	few	CASVTSVPSTGEQYF	TGTGCCAGCGTGACTAGCGTACCCTCGACGGGTGAGCAGTACTTC
TRBJ2-4	NA	TRBV27	NA	CASESVNLGEENIQYF	TGTGCCAGCGAGTCGGTCAATCTGGGTGAAGAAAACATTCAGTACTTC
TRBJ1-1	NA	TRBV5-1	many	CASSFSGGGGTEAFF	TGCGCCAGCAGCTTCTCGGGAGGAGGCGGCACTGAAGCTTTCTTT
TRBJ2-3	TRBD1	TRBV12-3/TRBV12-4	NA	CASTPTGRHIDTQYF	TGTGCCAGCACCCCGACAGGGAGACATATAGATACGCAGTATTTT
TRBJ2-7	TRBD1	TRBV4-3	NA	CASSQGNTGGLWDEQYF	TGCGCCAGCAGCCAAGGAAATACAGGGGGCCTCTGGGACGAGCAGTACTTC
TRBJ2-1	TRBD1	TRBV7-6	few	CASSLNPYRGPYNEQFF	TGTGCCAGCAGCTTAAACCCATACAGGGGACCCTACAATGAGCAGTTCTTC
TRBJ2-5	TRBD1	TRBV5-6	few	CASSGGQAGETQYF	TGTGCCAGCAGCGGGGGACAGGCGGGAGAGACCCAGTACTTC
TRBJ1-5	NA	TRBV6-2/TRBV6-3	many	CASSSAPSNQPQHF	TGTGCCAGCAGTTCGGCGCCCAGCAATCAGCCCCAGCATTTT
TRBJ2-1	NA	TRBV15	few	CATSREDSSDEQFF	TGTGCCACCAGCAGAGAGGACTCTAGCGATGAGCAGTTCTTC
TRBJ1-2	NA	TRBV20-1	few	CSARDLGGYGYTF	TGCAGTGCTAGAGATCTTGGCGGCTATGGCTACACCTTC
TRBJ2-3	TRBD2	TRBV4-3	NA	CASSQGPRLAGGTDTQYF	TGCGCCAGCAGCCAAGGTCCCAGGCTAGCGGGGGGCACAGATACGCAGTATTTT
TRBJ2-7	TRBD2	TRBV7-9	few	CASSSGLAGYEQYF	TGTGCCAGCAGCTCGGGACTAGCTGGCTACGAGCAGTACTTC
TRBJ2-7	TRBD2	TRBV27	NA	CASTSSGAPYEQYF	TGTGCCAGCACCTCCAGCGGGGCCCCCTACGAGCAGTACTTC
TRBJ2-1	TRBD2	TRBV4-3	many	CASSQESAGTYNEQFF	TGCGCCAGCAGCCAAGAGTCAGCGGGAACCTACAATGAGCAGTTCTTC
TRBJ1-3	TRBD1	TRBV28	few	CASSTRDRASGNTIYF	TGTGCCAGCAGCACACGGGACAGGGCCTCTGGAAACACCATATATTTT
TRBJ2-5	NA	TRBV25-1	few	CASSERGTQYF	TGTGCCAGCAGTGAGAGGGGGACCCAGTACTTC
TRBJ2-7	NA	TRBV27	few	CASSLTGDYEQYF	TGTGCCAGCAGTTTAACAGGAGACTACGAGCAGTACTTC
TRBJ2-7	NA	TRBV28	NA	CASRGAYEQYF	TGTGCCAGCAGGGGGGCCTACGAGCAGTACTTC
TRBJ1-1	NA	TRBV5-1	NA	CASSLSGLNTEAFF	TGCGCCAGCAGCTTATCAGGGTTGAACACTGAAGCTTTCTTT
TRBJ2-7	TRBD2	TRBV4-2	few	CASSQTLSGSLSEQYF	TGTGCCAGCAGCCAAACCCTTAGCGGGAGCCTCTCCGAGCAGTACTTC
TRBJ1-5	NA	TRBV12-3/TRBV12-4	many	CASSTQGSQPQHF	TGTGCCAGCAGTACCCAGGGGAGTCAGCCCCAGCATTTT
TRBJ2-3	TRBD2	TRBV28	NA	CASSPSRGRGFGADTQYF	TGTGCCAGCAGTCCTTCCCGCGGGAGGGGGTTTGGCGCAGATACGCAGTATTTT
TRBJ2-7	NA	TRBV6-1	NA	CASSEPWISYEQYF	TGTGCCAGCAGTGAACCTTGGATTTCCTACGAGCAGTACTTC
TRBJ2-2	NA	TRBV19	NA	CASSIPRRRAGELFF	TGTGCCAGTAGTATTCCCCGACGGCGGGCCGGGGAGCTGTTTTTT
TRBJ2-2	NA	TRBV4-1	NA	CASSPFWTSANTGELFF	TGCGCCAGCAGCCCCTTCTGGACGAGCGCGAACACCGGGGAGCTGTTTTTT
TRBJ2-7	NA	TRBV10-3	NA	CAISDPGGPGEQYF	TGTGCCATCAGTGATCCGGGGGGCCCTGGCGAGCAGTACTTC
TRBJ2-7	NA	TRBV6-5	NA	CASSYSPGKPYEQYF	TGTGCCAGCAGTTACTCCCCCGGGAAACCCTACGAGCAGTACTTC
TRBJ2-1	TRBD2	TRBV3-1	NA	CASSQFWSGGPNNEQFF	TGTGCCAGCAGCCAATTCTGGTCGGGAGGGCCTAATAATGAGCAGTTCTTC
TRBJ2-7	NA	TRBV24-1	NA	CATSEDSYEQYF	TGTGCCACCAGTGAGGACAGCTACGAGCAGTACTTC
TRBJ2-3	TRBD1	TRBV10-2	many	CASSEWDRMATDTQYF	TGCGCCAGCAGTGAGTGGGACAGAATGGCCACAGATACGCAGTATTTT
TRBJ2-7	NA	TRBV20-1	NA	CSARDLRENYEQYF	TGCAGTGCTAGAGACCTCCGGGAGAACTACGAGCAGTACTTC
TRBJ2-7	TRBD1	TRBV15	NA	CATSRDPRGYEQYF	TGTGCCACCAGCAGAGATCCCAGGGGGTACGAGCAGTACTTC